This T cell receptor beta chain emerged from a study of T-cell memory formation after mild COVID-19. This clonotype was counted between two and nine times. The CDR3 is made up of 13 amino acids. Between the trimmed V and J ends, which lost 7 bases and 6 bases, there was a span of 15 bases. MiXCR, applied by TCRdb to the 5' RACE reads, yields one record per CDR3 protein. The sample has hundreds of thousands of distinct CDR3 sequences, about 25% seen once. The chain has TRBV12-3 or TRBV12-4 and TRBJ1-1; D is ambiguous. This receptor was identified in an adult woman who had mild COVID-19 (a few samples of this study predate the infection). Cell type and time point are not known. The sample taken for sequencing was PBMCs or a T cell subset sorted from them (not recorded which). The CDR3 sequence is CASKLAGKAEAFF. CDR3 in DNA: TGTGCCAGCAAATTAGCGGGGAAGGCTGAAGCTTTCTTT.